This T cell receptor beta chain was sequenced in a study of CD8+ T cells in alopecia areata. General study points: Elevated clonality characterized lesional scalp relative to normal scalp, particularly in alopecia totalis/universalis.

V was shortened by 2 bases and J by 1 base, with 8 bases between the two germline ends. The CDR3 extends over 14 amino acids. Germline V CDR1 and CDR2: MDHEN, SYDVKM. Patients with alopecia areata provided lesional scalp punch biopsies as well as peripheral blood. CD4+ and CD8+ T cells were sorted from PBMCs stained for CD3, CD4 and CD8. A word on this clone: The antigen remains unidentified.

RNA was isolated and reverse transcribed to cDNA, the sequencing template. Method: immunoSEQ multiplex PCR; TCRdb's copy keeps in-frame clones and lacks some. The sample shows 55,000 to 75,000 clones, approximately 46% of them seen only once. V and J are TRBV28 and TRBJ1-1; D is undetermined. The source material was CD8+ T cells sorted from blood, sampled at week 0. This TCR derives from a human donor with alopecia areata. CDR3 in amino acids: CASSLGHRNTEAFF. CDR3 bases: TGTGCCAGCAGTTTAGGTCACAGGAACACTGAAGCTTTCTTT.